The 13 T cell receptor beta chains in this list originate from one sample, sequenced in a study of metastatic and nonmetastatic thyroid tumors. TCRdb reprocessed the PCR reads via MiXCR. The sample comprises roughly 21,000 clones, about a quarter of which are singletons, and roughly a fifth rests with the top ten. Nobody among the patients had been given any treatment before thyroid surgery. The sequencing input was blood. The receptors originated from a female donor with papillary thyroid cancer or a benign thyroid nodule (not recorded which). Some clones in this sample may be carry-over from other donors' samples.

Regarding this clone: The junction departs from the called germline gene at one end, perhaps through a read error. The V call is TRBV28, the J call TRBJ2-7; 10 bases are shared with TRBD2. The germline V gene encodes CDR1 MDHEN and CDR2 SYDVKM. The CDR3 contains 17 residues. This CDR3 is CSSSTKPGLACTYEQYF. The CDR3 DNA is TGTTCCAGCAGCACTAAGCCGGGACTAGCGTGTACCTACGAGCAGTACTTC.

The rearrangement joins TRBV14 to TRBJ1-4, with 9 bases matching TRBD1. The CDR3 extends over 16 amino acids. Germline V gene sequence: CDR1 SGHDN, CDR2 FVKESK. V gave up 4 bases and J gave up 4 bases; unmatched junction bases: 7. The DNA for the CDR3 is TGTGCCAGCAGCCCCCGGGACAGGGCGGGTAATGAAAAACTGTTTTTT. Amino acid sequence: CASSPRDRAGNEKLFF. Using reference TRBV14 and TRBJ1-4 for the parts outside the CDR3, the full variable domain is EAGVTQFPSHSVIEKGQTVTLRCDPISGHDNLYWYRRVMGKEIKFLLHFVKESKQDESGMPNNRFLAERTGGTYSTLKVQPAELEDSGVYFCASSPRDRAGNEKLFFGSGTQLSVL.

This clone was counted between two and nine times. The J gene is TRBJ1-2, the V gene TRBV6-5; a possible D gene is TRBD1 (6 bases). V gave up 4 bases and J gave up 8 bases, with 14 bases separating them. Germline values: CDR1 MNHEY, CDR2 SVGAGI. This CDR3 is 13 amino acids long. DNA for the CDR3: TGTGCCAGCAGTTCCCGCCAGGGGCGAGGCTACACCTTC. Protein: CASSSRQGRGYTF.

This clone was recorded at least ten times. The chain is built from TRBV4-2 and TRBJ2-1; tentative D call: TRBD2 (6 bases). V shed 0 bases and J shed 8 bases, with 20 bases lying between them. There are 17 residues in the CDR3. The germline V gene encodes CDR1 LGHNA and CDR2 YNFKEQ. CDR3 in DNA: TGTGCCAGCAGCCAAGATAACGGCGCTAGCGAGCTTGATGAGCAGTTCTTC. Translating gives CASSQDNGASELDEQFF.

This clone was recorded at least ten times. The CDR3: CAISEPGKGSSYNEQFF. CDR3 nucleotide sequence: TGTGCCATCAGTGAACCAGGGAAGGGCAGCTCCTACAATGAGCAGTTCTTC. The chain has TRBV10-3 and TRBJ2-1; possible D gene TRBD1, 5 bases. The V end was cut by 3 bases, the J end by 0 bases, with 15 bases between. In germline, CDR1 is ENHRY, CDR2 SYGVKD. CDR3 length equals 17 residues.

This chain uses TRBV6-1 with TRBJ1-6; no definite D call. Between the trimmed V and J ends, which lost 8 bases and 7 bases, there was a span of 15 bases. The germline CDR1 and CDR2 sequences are MNHNS and SASEGT. The CDR3 spans 14 residues. The CDR3: CASLTRSFNSPLHF. For the CDR3, the DNA is TGTGCCAGCCTAACCCGATCCTTCAATTCACCCCTCCACTTT.

This clone was counted only a few times. The chain recombines TRBV12-3 or TRBV12-4 with TRBJ1-2, with D uncertain. The V end was cut by 2 bases, the J end by 5 bases, with 21 bases between. This CDR3 has 17 amino acids. The CDR3 spells CASSLKGQKNVGYGYTF. CDR3 bases: TGTGCCAGCAGTTTAAAGGGCCAGAAGAACGTTGGATATGGCTACACCTTC.

The table lists this clone with a few counts. The V call is TRBV6-2 or TRBV6-3, the J call TRBJ2-2; D is unclear. The CDR3 extends over 16 amino acids. V lost 0 bases and J lost 1, with 9 bases in between. In germline, CDR1 is MNHEY, CDR2 SVGEGT. The CDR3 DNA follows: TGTGCCAGCAGTTACTCTTTGAGGCGGAACACCGGGGAGCTGTTTTTT. Its protein is CASSYSLRRNTGELFF.

This clone was seen only a few times. At one end, the junction sequence differs from germline, possibly due to a read error. The genes are TRBV6-2 or TRBV6-3 and TRBJ2-5, with a possible D match to TRBD1 (5 bases). The length of the CDR3 is 14 residues. Germline CDR1 reads MNHEY; CDR2 reads SVGEGT. DNA of the CDR3: TGTGCGAGCACGATATCAGGGTTGCAAGAGCCCCAGTACTTC. As protein: CASTISGLQEPQYF.

Only a few counts were recorded for this clone. Here the CDR3 omits its conserved ending phenylalanine or tryptophan, so a read error is the likely source. No DNA is shown, since the ends of the CDR3 on it are uncertain; the CDR3 is the one TCRdb lists. The rearrangement joins TRBV6-1 to TRBJ1-5; TRBD1 was called by the table and not checked on the DNA. The CDR3 is 16 residues long, ends included. Germline CDR1 is MNHNS and CDR2 is SASEGT. The CDR3 loop reads CASSPLRGRDNQPEHL.

In its sample, this clone was seen a few times. The chain couples TRBV2 to TRBJ2-3; 7 bases are shared with TRBD1. The length of the CDR3 is 15 residues. V shed 7 bases and J 2 bases; nucleotides not matched to a gene: 9. Germline CDR1 reads SNHLY; CDR2 reads FYNNEI. The CDR3 DNA is TGTGCCAGCAACAGGCGACAGGGCACCACAGATACGCAGTATTTT. It codes for CASNRRQGTTDTQYF.

This clone has a count of ten or more. This rearrangement joins TRBV6-4 to TRBJ1-1; D is ambiguous. Germline CDR1 and CDR2: MRHNA and SNTAGT. V was trimmed by 2 bases and J by 6 bases, leaving 10 bases between them. The length of the CDR3 is 13 residues. The CDR3 DNA reads TGTGCCAGCAGTGACAGCATTGGGGCTGAAGCTTTCTTT. Translating it yields CASSDSIGAEAFF.

This clone was detected ten times or more. The genes are TRBV20-1 and TRBJ2-5; the D gene is possibly TRBD1 (5 bases). Germline assignment: CDR1 DFQATT and CDR2 SNEGSKA (reference sequence). CDR3 length: 17 amino acids. V lost 0 bases and J 4 bases, leaving 21 bases between the germline ends. The CDR3 bases are TGCAGTGCTAGAGATCCTATCCGCCAGGGATCTAGAGAGACCCAGTACTTC. Protein: CSARDPIRQGSRETQYF.